Sequencing of this T cell receptor (beta chain) was carried out in a study of T cell repertoires in cytomegalovirus infection. This clonotype was seen only a few times. V lost 3 bases, J lost 4 bases, and 4 bases stayed unmatched. The CDR3 is 15 amino acids. Germline V gene sequence: CDR1 ENHRY, CDR2 SYGVKD. TCRdb called the reads again in MiXCR, with one record for every CDR3 protein. The data contain around 130,000 distinct CDR3 sequences, roughly 9% of them seen just once; the ten biggest clones take up about 9.4%. This clonotype was obtained from a human donor in good health (CMV status not recorded). Some clones in this sample may be carry-over from other donors' samples. Material for sequencing was PBMCs. This chain joins TRBV10-3 and TRBJ2-5; TRBD2 matches 11 bases. The CDR3 reads CAISDDLAGGETQYF. CDR3 nucleotides: TGTGCCATCAGTGACGATCTAGCGGGGGGAGAGACCCAGTACTTC.